This record concerns one TCR beta chain sequence. This sample is drawn from a study of blood T cell repertoires in COVID-19. Study information: From the United States, Italy and Spain came samples of acute and convalescent COVID-19. T cells, B-cell-depleted T cells, or PBMCs provided the cDNA or gDNA that served as material.

In the study's own analysis: Researchers report that nucleated cell counts were estimated from reference gene primer amplification. The repertoire was sequenced with immunoSEQ multiplex PCR; TCRdb's copy has only in-frame clones and lacks some. The DNA was the basis for D and trimming; V, J and clone size are from that table. This table holds over 25,000 clones, roughly 91% found once. Specimen: peripheral blood. The source is a man aged 70 or older with active or convalescent COVID-19.

The CDR3 region has the DNA TGTGCCAGCAAAACGGGGAACACTGAAGCTTTCTTT. Amino acids: CASKTGNTEAFF. The chain recombines TRBV27 with TRBJ1-1, with D uncertain. V was shortened by 7 bases and J by 1 base, with 7 bases between the two germline ends. Germline V gene lookup returns CDR1 MNHEY and CDR2 SMNVEV (reference sequence). The CDR3 is 12 residues long.